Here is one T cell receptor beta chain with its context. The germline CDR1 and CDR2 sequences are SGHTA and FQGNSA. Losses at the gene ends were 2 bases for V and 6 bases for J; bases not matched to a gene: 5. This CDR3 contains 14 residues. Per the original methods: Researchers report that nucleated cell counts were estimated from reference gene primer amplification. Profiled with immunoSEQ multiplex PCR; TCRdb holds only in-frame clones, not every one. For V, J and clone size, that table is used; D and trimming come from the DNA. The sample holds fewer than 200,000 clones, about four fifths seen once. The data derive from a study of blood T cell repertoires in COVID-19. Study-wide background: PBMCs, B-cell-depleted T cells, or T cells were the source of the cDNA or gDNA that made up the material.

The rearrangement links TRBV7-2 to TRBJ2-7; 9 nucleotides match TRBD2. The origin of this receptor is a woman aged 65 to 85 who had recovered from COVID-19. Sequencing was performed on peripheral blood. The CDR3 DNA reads TGTGCCAGCAGCTTACGGGGCGGGGGGGCCGAGCAGTACTTC. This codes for CASSLRGGGAEQYF.